The 7 T cell receptor beta chains below were found in one sample sequenced in a study of blood T cell repertoires in COVID-19. Sequencing used immunoSEQ multiplex PCR; TCRdb keeps in-frame clones, though not all of them. The sample has some 320,000 clones; roughly 85% are singletons. Material for sequencing was PBMCs or T cells enriched from blood (not recorded which). These receptors were collected from a woman between 25 and 40 years old who had been exposed to COVID-19.

This sequence joins TRBV4-1 and TRBJ1-6; TRBD1 matches at 8 bases. Germline trimming cut 1 base from V and 0 bases from J; bases unmatched to any gene: 8. This CDR3 has 19 residues. Germline V gives CDR1 MGHRA, CDR2 YSYEKL. The CDR3 DNA sequence: TGCGCCAGCAGCCAAGTCGGACAGGGCTATCTCTCCTATAATTCACCCCTCCACTTT. Translated, it gives CASSQVGQGYLSYNSPLHF.

This chain connects TRBV11-3 to TRBJ2-3; 11 bases align to TRBD1. In germline, CDR1 is SGHNT, CDR2 YENEEA. J lost 5 bases, V lost 4 bases, and 5 bases had no gene match. CDR3 length: 15 residues. Here the CDR3 DNA reads TGTGCCAGCAGCTCCCGGGACAGGGGGATAGATACGCAGTATTTT. Its protein is CASSSRDRGIDTQYF.

The CDR3 coding sequence is TGTGCCAGCAGCTTAAGACTAGTAGAAGAGGAAGAGCAGTTCTTC. This encodes CASSLRLVEEEEQFF. The genes are TRBV5-6 and TRBJ2-1, with D possibly being TRBD2 (6 bases). The CDR3 contains 15 residues. Between the trimmed V and J ends, which lost 2 bases and 10 bases, there was a span of 19 bases. The germline CDR1 and CDR2 sequences are SGHDT and YYEEEE.

The CDR3 nucleotides read TGTGCCTGGAGTTCATCGTCCGGGGCCCAGCATTTT. Amino acids: CAWSSSSGAQHF. The chain links TRBV30 to TRBJ1-5, with D hard to call. Germline V gene sequence: CDR1 GTSNPN, CDR2 SVGIG (reference sequence). This CDR3 is built from 12 residues. V dropped 2 bases and J dropped 11 bases, with 13 bases sitting between them.

This sequence joins TRBV5-6 and TRBJ2-5, with 8 bases lining up with TRBD2. The CDR3 is 16 residues long. The germline CDR1 and CDR2 sequences are SGHDT and YYEEEE. Unmatched junction bases numbered 8, after V lost 2 bases and J lost 2 bases. The CDR3 loop is CASSFYLLAGQETQYF. The CDR3 bases are TGTGCCAGCAGCTTCTATCTGTTAGCGGGGCAAGAGACCCAGTACTTC.

Remarks on this clone: Other nucleotide sequences from this sample produce the same CDR3. The chain is built from TRBV6-5 and TRBJ1-5, with 7 bases that match TRBD1. The CDR3 contains 13 residues. Germline loops: CDR1 MNHEY, CDR2 SVGAGI. The junction had 1 base not matched to a gene; V was cut back by 4 bases and J by 4 bases. The CDR3 DNA reads TGTGCCAGCAGTTCCAGGGGGAATCAGCCCCAGCATTTT. Translating it yields CASSSRGNQPQHF.

This clone turned up a few times. The chain employs TRBV12-5 and TRBJ1-2; no firm D call. The V and J ends lost 6 bases and 4 bases respectively, with 18 bases between them. Per germline, CDR1 LGHNT and CDR2 FRNRAP. There are 15 residues in the CDR3. The CDR3 region is CASGNPLAQLYGYTF. The DNA of the CDR3 is TGTGCTAGTGGCAACCCCTTAGCACAACTCTATGGCTACACCTTC.